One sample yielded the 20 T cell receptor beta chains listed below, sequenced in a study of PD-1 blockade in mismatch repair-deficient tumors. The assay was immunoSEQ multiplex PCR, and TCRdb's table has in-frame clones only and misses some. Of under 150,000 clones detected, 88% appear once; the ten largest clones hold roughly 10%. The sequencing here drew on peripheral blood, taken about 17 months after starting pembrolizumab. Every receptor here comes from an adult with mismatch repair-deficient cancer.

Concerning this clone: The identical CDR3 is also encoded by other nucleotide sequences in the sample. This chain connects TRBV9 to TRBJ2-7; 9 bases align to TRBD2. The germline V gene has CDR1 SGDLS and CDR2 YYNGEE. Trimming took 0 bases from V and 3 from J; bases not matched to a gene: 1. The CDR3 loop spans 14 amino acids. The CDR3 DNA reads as TGTGCCAGCAGCGTAGGTAGCGGGAGCTACGAGCAGTACTTC. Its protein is CASSVGSGSYEQYF.

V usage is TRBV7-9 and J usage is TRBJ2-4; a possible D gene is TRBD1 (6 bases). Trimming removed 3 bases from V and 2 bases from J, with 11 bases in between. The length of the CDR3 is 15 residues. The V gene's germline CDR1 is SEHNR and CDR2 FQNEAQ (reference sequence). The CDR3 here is CASSFGGAPKNIQYF. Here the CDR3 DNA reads TGTGCCAGCAGCTTTGGGGGCGCTCCCAAAAACATTCAGTACTTC. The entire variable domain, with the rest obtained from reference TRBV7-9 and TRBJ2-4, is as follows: DTGVSQNPRHKITKRGQNVTFRCDPISEHNRLYWYRQTLGQGPEFLTYFQNEAQLEKSRLLSDRFSAERPKGSFSTLEIQRTEQGDSAMYLCASSFGGAPKNIQYFGAGTRLSVL.

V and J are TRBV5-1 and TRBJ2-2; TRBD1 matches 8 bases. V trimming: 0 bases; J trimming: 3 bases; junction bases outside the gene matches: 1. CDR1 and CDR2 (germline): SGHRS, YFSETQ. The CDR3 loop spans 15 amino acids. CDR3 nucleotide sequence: TGCGCCAGCAGCTTGGCCAGGGGGCACACCGGGGAGCTGTTTTTT. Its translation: CASSLARGHTGELFF.

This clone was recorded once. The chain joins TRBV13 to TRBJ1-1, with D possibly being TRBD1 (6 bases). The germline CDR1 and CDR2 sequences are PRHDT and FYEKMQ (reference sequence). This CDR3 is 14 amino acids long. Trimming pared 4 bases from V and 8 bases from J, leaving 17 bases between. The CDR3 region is CASSSRTAWGEAFF. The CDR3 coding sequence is TGTGCCAGCAGCTCCCGGACAGCTTGGGGGGAAGCTTTCTTT.

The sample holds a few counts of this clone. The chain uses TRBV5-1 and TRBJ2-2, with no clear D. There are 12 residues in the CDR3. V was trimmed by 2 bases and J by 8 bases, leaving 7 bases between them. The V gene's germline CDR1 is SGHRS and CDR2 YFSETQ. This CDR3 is CASSLNQGELFF. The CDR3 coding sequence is TGCGCCAGCAGCTTAAACCAGGGGGAGCTGTTTTTT.

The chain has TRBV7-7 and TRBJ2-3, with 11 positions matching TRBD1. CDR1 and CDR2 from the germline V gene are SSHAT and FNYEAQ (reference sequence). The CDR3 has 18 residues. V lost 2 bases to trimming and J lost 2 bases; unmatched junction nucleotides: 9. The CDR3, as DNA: TGTGCCAGCAGCTTATCCGGGACAGGGGGTACTGACACAGATACGCAGTATTTT. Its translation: CASSLSGTGGTDTDTQYF.

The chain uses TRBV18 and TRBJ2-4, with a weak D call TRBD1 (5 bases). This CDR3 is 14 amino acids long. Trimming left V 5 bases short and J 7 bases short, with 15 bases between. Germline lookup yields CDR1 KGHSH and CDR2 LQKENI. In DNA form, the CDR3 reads TGTGCCAGCTCAGCAGCAGGGTCGGGTAACATTCAGTACTTC. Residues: CASSAAGSGNIQYF. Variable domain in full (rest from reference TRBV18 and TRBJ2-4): NAGVMQNPRHLVRRRGQEARLRCSPMKGHSHVYWYRQLPEEGLKFMVYLQKENIIDESGMPKERFSAEFPKEGPSILRIQQVVRGDSAAYFCASSAAGSGNIQYFGAGTRLSVL.

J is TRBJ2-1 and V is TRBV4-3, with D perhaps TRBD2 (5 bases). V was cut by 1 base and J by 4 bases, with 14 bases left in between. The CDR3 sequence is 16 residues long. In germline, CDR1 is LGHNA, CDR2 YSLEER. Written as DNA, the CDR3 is TGCGCCAGCAGCCAAGGCAAGGGTCGGAGGTACAATGAGCAGTTCTTC. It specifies CASSQGKGRRYNEQFF.

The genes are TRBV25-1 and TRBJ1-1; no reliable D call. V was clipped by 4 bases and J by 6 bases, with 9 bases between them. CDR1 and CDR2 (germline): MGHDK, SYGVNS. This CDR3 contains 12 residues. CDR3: CASSGRTAEAFF. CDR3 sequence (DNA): TGTGCCAGCAGTGGGCGGACTGCTGAAGCTTTCTTT.

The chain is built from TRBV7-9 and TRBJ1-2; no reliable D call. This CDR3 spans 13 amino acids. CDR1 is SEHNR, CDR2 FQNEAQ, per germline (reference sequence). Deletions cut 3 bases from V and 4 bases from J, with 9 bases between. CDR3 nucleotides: TGTGCCAGCAGCTTGGCGGGAATCTATGGCTACACCTTC. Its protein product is CASSLAGIYGYTF.

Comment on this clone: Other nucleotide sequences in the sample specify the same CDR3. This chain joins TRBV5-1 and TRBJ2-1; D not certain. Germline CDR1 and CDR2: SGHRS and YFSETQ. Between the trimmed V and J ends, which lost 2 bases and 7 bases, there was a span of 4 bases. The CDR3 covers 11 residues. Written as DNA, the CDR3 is TGCGCCAGCAGCTTCGGAAATGAGCAGTTCTTC. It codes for CASSFGNEQFF.

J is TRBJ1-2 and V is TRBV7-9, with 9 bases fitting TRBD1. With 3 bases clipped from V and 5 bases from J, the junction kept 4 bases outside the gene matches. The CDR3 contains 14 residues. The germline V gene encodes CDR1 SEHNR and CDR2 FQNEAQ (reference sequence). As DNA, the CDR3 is TGTGCCAGCAGCTTTACCGGGACAGGGTATGGCTACACCTTC. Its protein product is CASSFTGTGYGYTF. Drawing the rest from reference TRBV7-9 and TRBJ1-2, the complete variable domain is DTGVSQNPRHKITKRGQNVTFRCDPISEHNRLYWYRQTLGQGPEFLTYFQNEAQLEKSRLLSDRFSAERPKGSFSTLEIQRTEQGDSAMYLCASSFTGTGYGYTFGSGTRLTVV.

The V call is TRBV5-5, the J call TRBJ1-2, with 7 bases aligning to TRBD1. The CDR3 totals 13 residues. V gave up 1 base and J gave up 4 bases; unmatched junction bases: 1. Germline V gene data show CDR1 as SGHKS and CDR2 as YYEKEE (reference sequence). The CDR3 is CASSLNRGYGYTF. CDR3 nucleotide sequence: TGTGCCAGCAGCTTGAACAGGGGCTATGGCTACACCTTC.

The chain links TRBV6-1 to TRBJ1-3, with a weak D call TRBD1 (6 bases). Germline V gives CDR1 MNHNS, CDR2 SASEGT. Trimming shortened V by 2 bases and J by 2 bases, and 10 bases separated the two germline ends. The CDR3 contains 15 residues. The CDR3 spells CASSEQEGAGNTIYF. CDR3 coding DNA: TGTGCCAGCAGTGAACAGGAGGGGGCTGGAAACACCATATATTTT.

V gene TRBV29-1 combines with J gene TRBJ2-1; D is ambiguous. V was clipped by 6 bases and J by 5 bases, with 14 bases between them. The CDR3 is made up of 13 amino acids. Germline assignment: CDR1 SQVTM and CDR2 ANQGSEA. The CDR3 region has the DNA TGCAGCGTCCCCGCCATAGGAAACAATGAGCAGTTCTTC. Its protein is CSVPAIGNNEQFF.

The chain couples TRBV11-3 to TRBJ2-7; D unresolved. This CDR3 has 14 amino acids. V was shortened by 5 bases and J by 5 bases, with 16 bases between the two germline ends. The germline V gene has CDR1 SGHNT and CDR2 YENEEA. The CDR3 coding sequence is TGTGCCAGCAGCCCCATGGAACAGTCCCACGAGCAGTACTTC. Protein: CASSPMEQSHEQYF.

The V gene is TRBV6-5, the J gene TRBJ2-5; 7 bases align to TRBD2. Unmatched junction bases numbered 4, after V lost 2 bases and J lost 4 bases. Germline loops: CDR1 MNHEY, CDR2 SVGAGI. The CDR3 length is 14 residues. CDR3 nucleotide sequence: TGTGCCAGCAGTTACGGGAGGGCGGGAGAGACCCAGTACTTC. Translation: CASSYGRAGETQYF.

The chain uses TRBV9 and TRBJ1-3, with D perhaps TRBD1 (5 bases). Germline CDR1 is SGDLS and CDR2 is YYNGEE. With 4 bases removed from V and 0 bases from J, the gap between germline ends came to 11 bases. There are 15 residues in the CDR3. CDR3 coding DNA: TGTGCCAGCAGCCCCTGGGGCGGCTCTGGAAACACCATATATTTT. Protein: CASSPWGGSGNTIYF.

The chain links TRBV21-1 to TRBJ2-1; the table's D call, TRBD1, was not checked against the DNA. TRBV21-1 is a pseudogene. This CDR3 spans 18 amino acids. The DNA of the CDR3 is TGTGCCAGCAGCAAATCCGCTCCAGGGACAGGGGGCTACAATGAGCAGTTCTTC. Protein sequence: CASSKSAPGTGGYNEQFF.

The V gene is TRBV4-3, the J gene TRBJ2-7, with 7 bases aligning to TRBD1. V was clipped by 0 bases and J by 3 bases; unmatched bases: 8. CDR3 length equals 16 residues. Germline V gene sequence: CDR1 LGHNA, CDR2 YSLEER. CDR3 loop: CASSQEWDSLDYEQYF. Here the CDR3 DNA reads TGCGCCAGCAGCCAAGAATGGGACAGTCTAGACTACGAGCAGTACTTC.